These 27 T cell receptor beta chains originate from one sample sequenced in a study of breast tumors, draining lymph nodes, adjacent tissues. Axillary draining lymph nodes of breast cancer patients supplied the node samples. Each CDR3 protein is one row after TCRdb ran MiXCR on the multiplex PCR reads. The sample has 250,000 or so distinct CDR3 sequences, roughly 31% seen once. Material for sequencing was axillary lymph node tissue. Every receptor here comes from a female donor with breast cancer. Some clones in this sample may be carry-over from other donors' samples.

This clonotype was counted many times. The rearrangement joins TRBV20-1 to TRBJ1-2, with TRBD1 identical over 7 bases. Unmatched junction bases numbered 10, after V lost 5 bases and J lost 4 bases. This CDR3 region has 14 residues. Germline V gene sequence: CDR1 DFQATT, CDR2 SNEGSKA (reference sequence). This chain's CDR3 is CSADKQGLGYGYTF. The DNA of the CDR3 is TGCAGTGCTGATAAACAGGGGCTTGGCTATGGCTACACCTTC.

In its sample, this clonotype was seen once. A much bigger clone sits one base away, suggesting this may be a read error. This chain links TRBV11-3 with TRBJ2-1, with 8 bases lining up with TRBD2. The J call is doubtful: the DNA matches TRBJ2-7 better. Per the germline V gene, CDR1 is SGHNT and CDR2 is YENEEA. The CDR3 spans 15 residues. The CDR3 spells CASSAGGEQDNEQYF. The CDR3, as DNA: TGTGCCAGCAGCGCCGGGGGGGAACAAGACAATGAGCAGTACTTC.

In regard to this clonotype: This may arise from a read error, as a much more abundant clone is one base away. The CDR3 region is CASSQLSGSRETQYF. In DNA form, the CDR3 reads TGTGCCAGCAGCCAACTTAGTGGGAGTAGAGAGACCCAGTACTTC. This chain uses TRBV7-9 with TRBJ2-5, with D perhaps matching TRBD2 (5 bases). Germline assignment: CDR1 SEHNR and CDR2 FQNEAQ (reference sequence). The CDR3 contains 15 residues. V was trimmed by 5 bases and J by 4 bases, leaving 17 bases between them.

This clonotype was seen ten or more times. This chain links TRBV7-9 with TRBJ2-5, with unresolved D. CDR1 SEHNR and CDR2 FQNEAQ come from the germline V gene (reference sequence). CDR3 length: 11 residues. Trimming cost V 6 bases and J 5 bases, with 7 bases left between them. CDR3 sequence (DNA): TGTGCCAGCAGTTTACTGGAGACCCAGTACTTC. Translation gives CASSLLETQYF.

The chain joins TRBV12-5 to TRBJ1-1; D is unclear. This CDR3 contains 11 residues. Germline V gene data show CDR1 as LGHNT and CDR2 as FRNRAP. Between the trimmed V and J ends, which lost 3 bases and 2 bases, there was a span of 1 base. Here the CDR3 DNA reads TGTGCTAGTGGTTTTAACACTGAAGCTTTCTTT. Protein: CASGFNTEAFF.

The chain joins TRBV7-3 to TRBJ2-3; 7 bases align to TRBD2. The CDR3 spans 17 residues. Trimming took 3 bases from V and 0 from J; bases not matched to a gene: 9. Germline V gene data show CDR1 as SGHTA and CDR2 as FQGTGA. The CDR3 DNA sequence: TGTGCCAGCAGCTTCGATCGGGAGGCTGTGAGCACAGATACGCAGTATTTT. It codes for CASSFDREAVSTDTQYF.

As to this clonotype: The missing conserved phenylalanine or tryptophan at the end of this CDR3 makes a read error likely. The rearrangement uses TRBV5-1 and TRBJ1-3; perhaps TRBD1 as D (6 bases). This CDR3 is built from 16 residues. Per germline, CDR1 SGHRS and CDR2 YFSETQ. This CDR3 reads CASGLAGALQGNTIYL. CDR3 sequence (DNA): TGCGCCAGCGGCTTGGCAGGGGCTCTGCAAGGGAACACCATATATTTA.

This clonotype was recorded at least ten times. V and J are TRBV7-2 and TRBJ2-2; weak D call: TRBD2 (5 bases). Germline assignment: CDR1 SGHTA and CDR2 FQGNSA. This CDR3 region has 15 residues. V lost 5 bases and J lost 4, with 14 bases in between. CDR3 bases: TGTGCCAGCAGCCCCCCATCGGGGTTCACCGGGGAGCTGTTTTTT. Its translation: CASSPPSGFTGELFF.

The table lists this clonotype with many counts. The chain employs TRBV19 and TRBJ2-1, with TRBD2 identical over 10 bases. This CDR3 spans 15 amino acids. Germline V gene data show CDR1 as LNHDA and CDR2 as SQIVND (reference sequence). Trimming took 5 bases from V and 3 from J; bases not matched to a gene: 4. This chain's CDR3 is CASSFTSGIYNEQFF. CDR3 nucleotide sequence: TGTGCCAGTAGTTTCACTAGCGGGATCTACAATGAGCAGTTCTTC.

The table lists this clonotype with many counts. The chain is built from TRBV10-3 and TRBJ1-5, with no clear D. The CDR3 spans 15 residues. The ends were cut back, 0 bases at V and 2 bases at J, with 8 bases in the middle. From germline, CDR1 is ENHRY and CDR2 SYGVKD. The CDR3 DNA is TGTGCCATCAGTGAGTCGACTGGCGGCAATCAGCCCCAGCATTTT. This translates into CAISESTGGNQPQHF.

Worth noting for this clonotype: One base away lies a much larger clone, so this may be a sequencing read error. The chain combines TRBV7-2 with TRBJ2-2; maybe TRBD1 (5 bases). The V end was cut by 4 bases, the J end by 5 bases, with 17 bases between. The CDR3 covers 16 residues. Germline assignment: CDR1 SGHTA and CDR2 FQGNSA. For the CDR3, the DNA is TGTGCCAGCAGCTCCCGGACAAGTTCCAAAACCGGGGAGCTGTTTTTT. Its translation is CASSSRTSSKTGELFF.

CDR3 in DNA: TGTGCCAGCAGCTCACCCGGGACCGGGCGGGAGACCCAGTACTTC. Translating it yields CASSSPGTGRETQYF. The chain links TRBV13 to TRBJ2-5; D tentatively reads TRBD1 or TRBD2 (5 bases each). Germline assignment: CDR1 PRHDT and CDR2 FYEKMQ (reference sequence). CDR3 length: 15 residues. V lost 4 bases and J 5 bases, leaving 17 bases between the germline ends.

This clonotype came up many times. The chain has TRBV29-1 and TRBJ2-3, with 14 bases matching TRBD2. The V and J ends lost 3 bases and 0 bases, in that order; junction bases with no gene match: 14. The CDR3 consists of 20 residues. Germline CDR1 and CDR2: SQVTM and ANQGSEA. This CDR3 reads CSVDTRSGLAGGISTDTQYF. The CDR3 DNA sequence: TGCAGCGTTGATACGAGAAGTGGACTAGCGGGAGGTATTAGCACAGATACGCAGTATTTT.

This chain uses TRBV27 with TRBJ1-4; 8 nucleotides agree with TRBD1. The germline V gene encodes CDR1 MNHEY and CDR2 SMNVEV (reference sequence). The CDR3 totals 15 residues. Trimming took 4 bases from V and 8 from J; bases not matched to a gene: 9. The chain's CDR3 is CASSSLDRVGEKLFF. The CDR3 coding sequence is TGTGCCAGCAGTTCCTTGGACAGGGTCGGCGAAAAACTGTTTTTT.

Remarks on this clonotype: Since a much larger clone is just one base distant, this may be a read error. The chain has TRBV4-1 and TRBJ2-7, with 7 positions matching TRBD2. The CDR3 contains 13 residues. Germline CDR1 MGHRA, CDR2 YSYEKL. V lost 0 bases to trimming and J lost 8 bases; unmatched junction nucleotides: 4. CDR3 sequence: CASSQERLAQQYF. The CDR3 DNA follows: TGCGCCAGCAGCCAAGAAAGACTAGCCCAGCAGTACTTC.

This clonotype was counted ten times or more. The CDR3 sequence is CASSWTWRRETQYF. CDR3 bases: TGCGCCAGCAGTTGGACTTGGCGGCGAGAGACCCAGTACTTC. V gene TRBV5-1 combines with J gene TRBJ2-5; D is perhaps TRBD2 (5 bases). Trimming removed 5 bases at V and 4 bases at J, with 15 bases between. CDR3 size: 14 residues. Germline CDR1 is SGHRS and CDR2 is YFSETQ.

The chain is built from TRBV4-3 and TRBJ2-1, with 10 bases matching TRBD2. The CDR3 runs 20 residues. CDR1 and CDR2 from the germline V gene are LGHNA and YSLEER. V trimming: 0 bases; J trimming: 2 bases; junction bases outside the gene matches: 13. CDR3 sequence reads: CASSQDQVATSGRTYNEQFF. DNA for the CDR3: TGCGCCAGCAGCCAAGATCAAGTCGCGACTAGCGGGCGAACCTACAATGAGCAGTTCTTC.

Remarks on this clonotype: The junction differs from germline at one of its ends, possibly a read error. The chain is built from TRBV7-9 and TRBJ2-1; D is possibly TRBD2 (6 bases). From germline, CDR1 is SEHNR and CDR2 FQNEAQ (reference sequence). The CDR3 is 12 amino acids. CDR3 residues: CACSKTSGEQFF. The CDR3 nucleotides are TGTGCCTGCAGCAAGACTAGTGGTGAGCAGTTCTTC. Full variable domain (rest looked up from reference TRBV7-9 and TRBJ2-1): DTGVSQNPRHKITKRGQNVTFRCDPISEHNRLYWYRQTLGQGPEFLTYFQNEAQLEKSRLLSDRFSAERPKGSFSTLEIQRTEQGDSAMYLCACSKTSGEQFFGPGTRLTVL.

This clonotype was counted ten times or more. The chain combines TRBV5-6 with TRBJ2-2; D possibly uses TRBD1 or TRBD2 (5 bases each). The CDR3 has 16 residues. Germline CDR1 SGHDT, CDR2 YYEEEE. V lost 3 bases to trimming and J lost 1 base, with 13 bases between them. DNA for the CDR3: TGTGCCAGCAGCTCCACCGGGACCCGGAACACCGGGGAGCTGTTTTTT. Its translation: CASSSTGTRNTGELFF.

This clonotype was found many times. The chain joins TRBV10-2 to TRBJ2-1; 8 bases match TRBD2. V dropped 7 bases and J dropped 6; count of bases not matched to a gene: 11. Germline lookup yields CDR1 WSHSY and CDR2 SAAADI. The CDR3 loop spans 15 amino acids. CDR3 in DNA: TGCGCCAGCACCCACAGCGGGGGAAAGGGCAATGAGCAGTTCTTC. Translating it yields CASTHSGGKGNEQFF.

The genes are TRBV7-9 and TRBJ2-2; TRBD2 aligns across 7 bases. The junction had 9 bases not matched to a gene; V was cut back by 2 bases and J by 0 bases. Per germline, CDR1 SEHNR and CDR2 FQNEAQ (reference sequence). The CDR3 consists of 18 residues. The CDR3 DNA reads as TGTGCCAGCAGCTTATGGGAGGGGCCTCATCCGAACACCGGGGAGCTGTTTTTT. It yields the protein CASSLWEGPHPNTGELFF.

This chain uses TRBV6-4 with TRBJ2-3, with 10 bases identical to TRBD1. Germline CDR1 MRHNA, CDR2 SNTAGT. This CDR3 region has 16 residues. V gave up 10 bases and J gave up 2 bases; unmatched junction bases: 12. The CDR3 region is CATRRDRGRLTDTQYF. Written as DNA, the CDR3 is TGTGCCACTCGACGGGACAGGGGACGACTCACAGATACGCAGTATTTT.

This clonotype appeared many times. This could be a read error, since a much larger clone is one nucleotide away. The chain joins TRBV12-3 or TRBV12-4 to TRBJ2-7; 7 nucleotides match TRBD2. There are 14 residues in the CDR3. V was clipped by 3 bases and J by 2 bases; unmatched bases: 4. CDR3 loop: CASSFVGGTYEQYF. The DNA of the CDR3 is TGTGCCAGCAGTTTCGTCGGGGGGACCTACGAGCAGTACTTC.

This clonotype was found many times. This rearrangement joins TRBV2 to TRBJ1-5, with 8 nucleotides matching TRBD1. The V gene end was trimmed by 5 bases and the J gene end by 5 bases; junction bases not matched to a gene: 8. This CDR3 comprises 15 residues. Per germline, CDR1 SNHLY and CDR2 FYNNEI. The CDR3 region is CASSRDDRGHQPQHF. CDR3 sequence (DNA): TGTGCCAGCAGTAGAGACGACAGGGGTCATCAGCCCCAGCATTTT.

This chain joins TRBV19 and TRBJ1-2; D perhaps matches TRBD1 (5 bases). The length of the CDR3 is 16 residues. The germline V gene encodes CDR1 LNHDA and CDR2 SQIVND (reference sequence). Trimming cost V 3 bases and J 5 bases, with 19 bases left between them. As DNA, the CDR3 is TGTGCCAGTAGTATCGCCGGGGACGGTACCTATTATGGCTACACCTTC. As protein: CASSIAGDGTYYGYTF.

As DNA, the CDR3 is TGTGCCAGCAGCCAGGGGACTTTCCAAGAGACCCAGTACTTC. It codes for CASSQGTFQETQYF. This chain joins TRBV7-2 and TRBJ2-5, with D perhaps assigned TRBD1 or TRBD2 (6 bases each). The CDR3 contains 14 residues. V lost 5 bases, J lost 1 base, and 11 bases lay in between. In germline, CDR1 is SGHTA, CDR2 FQGNSA.

This clonotype was seen at least ten times. The V call is TRBV29-1, the J call TRBJ2-3, with 7 positions matching TRBD1. V lost 3 bases, J lost 6 bases, and 6 bases stayed unmatched. CDR3 size: 13 residues. Germline values: CDR1 SQVTM, CDR2 ANQGSEA. CDR3: CSVEDRRSDTQYF. Here the CDR3 DNA reads TGCAGCGTTGAGGACAGGAGATCGGATACGCAGTATTTT.